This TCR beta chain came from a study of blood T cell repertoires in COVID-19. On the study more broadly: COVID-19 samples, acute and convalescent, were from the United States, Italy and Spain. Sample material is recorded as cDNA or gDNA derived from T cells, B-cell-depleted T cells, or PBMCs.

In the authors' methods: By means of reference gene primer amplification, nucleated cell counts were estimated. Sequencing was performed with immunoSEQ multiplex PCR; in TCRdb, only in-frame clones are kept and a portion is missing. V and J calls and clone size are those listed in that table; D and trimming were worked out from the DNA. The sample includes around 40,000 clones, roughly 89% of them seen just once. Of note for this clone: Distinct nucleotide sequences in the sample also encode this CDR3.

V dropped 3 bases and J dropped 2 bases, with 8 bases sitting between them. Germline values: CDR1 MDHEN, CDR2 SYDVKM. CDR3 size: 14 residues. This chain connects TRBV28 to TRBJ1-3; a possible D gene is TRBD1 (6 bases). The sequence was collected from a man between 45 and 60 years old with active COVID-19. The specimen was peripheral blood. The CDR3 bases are TGTGCCAGCAGTTTTGGACAGACTGGAAACACCATATATTTT. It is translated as CASSFGQTGNTIYF.